This TCR beta chain was found in a study of human T cells and chemical hapten exposure. On the study more broadly: Diphenylcyclopropenone was administered weekly to the scalp of patients throughout the roughly 24-week study. The study, taken as a whole, reports: No change in TCRs above 1 in 1000 frequency was produced by DPC sensitization.

The time point: patch test 1, 2 weeks after DPC sensitization. Indicated treatment: therapeutic diphenylcyclopropenone sensitization with weekly scalp DPC. At patch-test visits, sampling came before the patch test. TCRdb analysed the RACE reads with MiXCR anew, one entry per CDR3 protein. The data contain 300,000 to 450,000 distinct CDR3 sequences, about 4.8% of them singletons. In its sample, this clonotype was seen many times. Its antigen is not identified. This CDR3 contains 14 residues. The V end was cut by 7 bases, the J end by 5 bases, with 17 bases between. V gene TRBV12-3 or TRBV12-4 combines with J gene TRBJ2-5, with D perhaps given as TRBD1 or TRBD2 (7 bases each). The TCR originated in a woman between 45 and 60 years old with alopecia areata. Some clones in this sample may be carry-over from other donors' samples. Sequences were derived from whole blood, sampled in connection with sensitization to the hapten diphenylcyclopropenone (DPC). CDR3 amino acids: CASTQGGGRETQYF. CDR3 DNA sequence: TGTGCCAGCACCCAGGGAGGGGGCAGGGAGACCCAGTACTTC.